This T cell receptor beta chain is drawn from a study of shared clonotypes between healthy human individuals. On the study more broadly: Three plates each covered CD4 naive and memory; CD8 naive two, CD8 memory one.

Details on this clone: Its antigen is unknown.

Both subsets, CD45RA+ naive and CD45RA-negative memory, were split from the CD4+ cells. Findings and limits, study-wide: When naive CD4 clonotypes were compared across several donors, about 5% were shared. Non-shared clonotypes had lower generation probabilities than clonotypes shared by all four sorted-subset donors.

The V end was cut by 4 bases, the J end by 3 bases, with 15 bases between. This CDR3 region has 15 residues. The germline V gene encodes CDR1 GTSNPN and CDR2 SVGIG (reference sequence). The assay was immunoSEQ multiplex PCR, and TCRdb's table has in-frame clones only and misses some. The data hold 2 million to 2.5 million clones, with under 97% observed a single time. The chain links TRBV30 to TRBJ1-4; possibly TRBD1 for D (6 bases). Sequences were obtained from naive CD4+ T cells sorted from blood. Documented subset: CD45RA+ positively selected. This TCR derives from a young man in good health. The CDR3 reads CAWTLGPGANEKLFF. The CDR3, as DNA: TGTGCCTGGACACTTGGCCCAGGGGCTAATGAAAAACTGTTTTTT. The complete variable domain, with remaining parts taken from reference TRBV30 and TRBJ1-4, reads SQTIHQWPATLVQPVGSPLSLECTVEGTSNPNLYWYRQAAGRGLQLLFYSVGIGQISSEVPQNLSASRPQDRQFILSSKKLLLSDSGFYLCAWTLGPGANEKLFFGSGTQLSVL.